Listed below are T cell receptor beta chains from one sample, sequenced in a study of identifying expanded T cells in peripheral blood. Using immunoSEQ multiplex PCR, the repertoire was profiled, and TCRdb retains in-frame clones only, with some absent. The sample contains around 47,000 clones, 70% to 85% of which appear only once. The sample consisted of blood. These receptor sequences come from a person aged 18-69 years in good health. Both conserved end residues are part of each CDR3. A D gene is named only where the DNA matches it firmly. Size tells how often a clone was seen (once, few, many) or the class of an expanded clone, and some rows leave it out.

CDR3aa: CASSYVYSKGETQYF
CDR3nt: TGTGCCAGCAGTTACGTATACTCCAAGGGAGAGACCCAGTACTTC
d_gene: NA
v_gene: TRBV6-5
abundance: NA
j_gene: TRBJ2-5

CDR3aa: CAWGTGTGELFF
CDR3nt: TGTGCCTGGGGGACAGGGACCGGGGAGCTGTTTTTT
d_gene: TRBD1
v_gene: TRBV30
abundance: NA
j_gene: TRBJ2-2

CDR3aa: CASSTAGAPSYNEQFF
CDR3nt: TGTGCCAGTAGTACAGCGGGAGCCCCCTCCTACAATGAGCAGTTCTTC
d_gene: TRBD2
v_gene: TRBV19
abundance: NA
j_gene: TRBJ2-1

CDR3aa: CASSQGGRRQETQYF
CDR3nt: TGCGCCAGCAGCCAAGGGGGGCGGCGCCAAGAGACCCAGTACTTC
d_gene: NA
v_gene: TRBV4-1
abundance: NA
j_gene: TRBJ2-5

CDR3aa: CASSPGTTDTQYF
CDR3nt: TGTGCCAGCAGCCCCGGGACGACAGATACGCAGTATTTT
d_gene: NA
v_gene: TRBV7-8
abundance: NA
j_gene: TRBJ2-3

CDR3aa: CASSFYSGTGFDGNTEAFF
CDR3nt: TGTGCCAGCAGCTTTTATTCCGGGACAGGTTTCGATGGGAACACTGAAGCTTTCTTT
d_gene: TRBD1
v_gene: TRBV7-6
abundance: NA
j_gene: TRBJ1-1

CDR3aa: CASSIGGPGEKLFF
CDR3nt: TGTGCCAGTAGTATAGGGGGACCAGGTGAAAAACTGTTTTTT
d_gene: NA
v_gene: TRBV19
abundance: NA
j_gene: TRBJ1-4

CDR3aa: CASSGWGLAYEQYF
CDR3nt: TGTGCCAGCAGCGGGTGGGGACTAGCCTACGAGCAGTACTTC
d_gene: TRBD2
v_gene: TRBV11-2
abundance: NA
j_gene: TRBJ2-7

CDR3aa: CASSFGSSGLETQYF
CDR3nt: TGTGCCAGCAGCTTTGGGTCTTCGGGACTCGAGACCCAGTACTTC
d_gene: NA
v_gene: TRBV7-9
abundance: once
j_gene: TRBJ2-5

CDR3aa: CASSRWTSANPSSYNEQFF
CDR3nt: TGTGCCAGCAGTCGATGGACTAGCGCTAACCCGAGCTCCTACAATGAGCAGTTCTTC
d_gene: TRBD2
v_gene: TRBV27
abundance: NA
j_gene: TRBJ2-1

CDR3aa: CASSKMVVGGPVTARPQHF
CDR3nt: TGTGCCAGCAGCAAAATGGTAGTAGGAGGGCCAGTGACCGCGAGGCCCCAGCATTTT
d_gene: NA
v_gene: TRBV21-1
abundance: NA
j_gene: TRBJ1-5

CDR3aa: CASSLDQKGGGYTF
CDR3nt: TGTGCCAGCAGCTTAGATCAAAAGGGAGGTGGCTACACCTTC
d_gene: NA
v_gene: TRBV11-2
abundance: NA
j_gene: TRBJ1-2

CDR3aa: CASSLLAGTVHEQFF
CDR3nt: TGCGCCAGCAGCTTGTTAGCGGGAACGGTCCATGAGCAGTTCTTC
d_gene: TRBD2
v_gene: TRBV5-1
abundance: NA
j_gene: TRBJ2-1

CDR3aa: CASSPSGFLETQYF
CDR3nt: TGTGCCAGCAGCCCCTCAGGCTTTTTAGAGACCCAGTACTTC
d_gene: NA
v_gene: TRBV7-9
abundance: NA
j_gene: TRBJ2-5

CDR3aa: CASSLNSGGTGELFF
CDR3nt: TGTGCCAGCAGCTTAAATAGCGGGGGCACCGGGGAGCTGTTTTTT
d_gene: TRBD2
v_gene: TRBV7-3
abundance: NA
j_gene: TRBJ2-2

CDR3aa: CASSLSRGRLGEKLFF
CDR3nt: TGTGCCAGCAGCTTGAGCAGGGGGCGTCTTGGTGAAAAACTGTTTTTT
d_gene: TRBD1
v_gene: TRBV5-6
abundance: NA
j_gene: TRBJ1-4

CDR3aa: CASSFIRQGGADTQYF
CDR3nt: TGCGCCAGCAGCTTCATACGACAGGGTGGTGCAGATACGCAGTATTTT
d_gene: TRBD1
v_gene: TRBV5-1
abundance: NA
j_gene: TRBJ2-3

CDR3aa: CASSLPGTGASYGYTF
CDR3nt: TGTGCCAGCAGCTTACCTGGGACAGGGGCTAGTTATGGCTACACCTTC
d_gene: TRBD1
v_gene: TRBV5-4
abundance: once
j_gene: TRBJ1-2

CDR3aa: CASSLYGPSDTQYF
CDR3nt: TGTGCCAGCAGCTTATACGGCCCATCGGATACGCAGTATTTT
d_gene: NA
v_gene: TRBV7-3
abundance: NA
j_gene: TRBJ2-3

CDR3aa: CASSSGKVVAF
CDR3nt: TGTGCCAGCAGCTCCGGGAAAGTCGTCGCCTTC
d_gene: NA
v_gene: TRBV6-5
abundance: few
j_gene: TRBJ1-2

CDR3aa: CASRSGTGFSPLHF
CDR3nt: TGCGCCAGCAGGTCCGGGACAGGGTTCTCACCCCTCCACTTT
d_gene: TRBD1
v_gene: TRBV5-1
abundance: NA
j_gene: TRBJ1-6

CDR3aa: CASKDTHNSPLHF
CDR3nt: TGTGCCAGCAAAGACACCCATAATTCACCCCTCCACTTT
d_gene: NA
v_gene: TRBV6-5
abundance: NA
j_gene: TRBJ1-6

CDR3aa: CASSKKGTGVNYGYTF
CDR3nt: TGTGCCAGCAGCAAAAAGGGGACAGGGGTTAACTATGGCTACACCTTC
d_gene: NA
v_gene: TRBV21-1
abundance: NA
j_gene: TRBJ1-2

CDR3aa: CASSPGTVTEAFF
CDR3nt: TGTGCCAGCAGCCCAGGGACAGTCACTGAAGCTTTCTTT
d_gene: TRBD1
v_gene: TRBV9
abundance: NA
j_gene: TRBJ1-1

CDR3aa: CASSYRQNTEAFF
CDR3nt: TGTGCCAGCAGTTACCGGCAGAACACTGAAGCTTTCTTT
d_gene: NA
v_gene: TRBV6-6
abundance: once
j_gene: TRBJ1-1

CDR3aa: CASSLASTGGYNEQFF
CDR3nt: TGCGCCAGCAGCTTGGCCTCTACAGGGGGATACAATGAGCAGTTCTTC
d_gene: TRBD1
v_gene: TRBV5-1
abundance: NA
j_gene: TRBJ2-1

CDR3aa: CASSLAALGTDTQYF
CDR3nt: TGTGCCAGCAGCTTAGCGGCTTTGGGAACAGATACGCAGTATTTT
d_gene: NA
v_gene: TRBV7-2
abundance: NA
j_gene: TRBJ2-3

CDR3aa: CASLPAGRWDTEAFF
CDR3nt: TGTGCCAGCCTGCCCGCAGGGCGTTGGGACACTGAAGCTTTCTTT
d_gene: NA
v_gene: TRBV25-1
abundance: NA
j_gene: TRBJ1-1

CDR3aa: CASSVDTNYGYTF
CDR3nt: TGTGCCAGCAGCGTGGACACTAACTATGGCTACACCTTC
d_gene: NA
v_gene: TRBV9
abundance: NA
j_gene: TRBJ1-2

CDR3aa: CASSPRLSYEQYF
CDR3nt: TGTGCCAGCTCACCACGTCTGTCCTACGAGCAGTACTTC
d_gene: NA
v_gene: TRBV18
abundance: many
j_gene: TRBJ2-7

CDR3aa: CASSLDQRTEAFF
CDR3nt: TGTGCCAGCAGCTTGGACCAGAGGACTGAAGCTTTCTTT
d_gene: NA
v_gene: TRBV5-8
abundance: NA
j_gene: TRBJ1-1

CDR3aa: CASSPDRSTDTQYF
CDR3nt: TGTGCCAGCAGCCCAGACAGGAGCACAGATACGCAGTATTTT
d_gene: NA
v_gene: TRBV2
abundance: NA
j_gene: TRBJ2-3

CDR3aa: CASSQLAGSYEQYF
CDR3nt: TGTGCCAGCAGTCAACTAGCGGGCTCCTACGAGCAGTACTTC
d_gene: TRBD2
v_gene: TRBV6-5
abundance: NA
j_gene: TRBJ2-7

CDR3aa: CASSLGGQQETQYF
CDR3nt: TGCGCCAGCAGCTTGGGAGGGCAGCAAGAGACCCAGTACTTC
d_gene: NA
v_gene: TRBV5-1
abundance: few
j_gene: TRBJ2-5

CDR3aa: CASSKRTVCGNEQFF
CDR3nt: TGTGCCAGCAGCAAGAGGACAGTGTGTGGCAATGAGCAGTTCTTC
d_gene: NA
v_gene: TRBV21-1
abundance: NA
j_gene: TRBJ2-1

CDR3aa: CASSESSGTEAFF
CDR3nt: TGCGCCAGCAGTGAGTCGTCGGGGACTGAAGCTTTCTTT
d_gene: NA
v_gene: TRBV10-2
abundance: NA
j_gene: TRBJ1-1

CDR3aa: CASRNYGYTF
CDR3nt: TGTGCCAGCAGAAACTATGGCTACACCTTC
d_gene: NA
v_gene: TRBV6-1
abundance: NA
j_gene: TRBJ1-2

CDR3aa: CASSVNTVNEQFF
CDR3nt: TGTGCCAGCAGCGTAAACACAGTAAATGAGCAGTTCTTC
d_gene: NA
v_gene: TRBV9
abundance: NA
j_gene: TRBJ2-1

CDR3aa: CASSYRPRTQETQYF
CDR3nt: TGCGCCAGCAGCTACCGACCGCGAACGCAAGAGACCCAGTACTTC
d_gene: NA
v_gene: TRBV5-1
abundance: NA
j_gene: TRBJ2-5

CDR3aa: CASIPGAREGYGYTF
CDR3nt: TGTGCCAGCATCCCGGGTGCCAGGGAGGGCTATGGCTACACCTTC
d_gene: NA
v_gene: TRBV7-2
abundance: NA
j_gene: TRBJ1-2

CDR3aa: CASSTSGSYNEQFF
CDR3nt: TGTGCCAGCAGTACTAGCGGGAGCTACAATGAGCAGTTCTTC
d_gene: TRBD2
v_gene: TRBV6-1
abundance: NA
j_gene: TRBJ2-1

CDR3aa: CSVKGGNYYEQYF
CDR3nt: TGCAGCGTAAAGGGCGGGAACTACTACGAGCAGTACTTC
d_gene: NA
v_gene: TRBV29-1
abundance: few
j_gene: TRBJ2-7

CDR3aa: CASSIGRGRMEDDTQYF
CDR3nt: TGTGCCAGTAGTATAGGCCGGGGACGGATGGAGGACGATACGCAGTATTTT
d_gene: NA
v_gene: TRBV19
abundance: NA
j_gene: TRBJ2-3

CDR3aa: CASSVDMRDLGGGYNEQFF
CDR3nt: TGTGCCAGCAGCGTAGATATGCGGGACCTGGGGGGTGGTTACAATGAGCAGTTCTTC
d_gene: NA
v_gene: TRBV9
abundance: NA
j_gene: TRBJ2-1

CDR3aa: CASRSGIQETQYF
CDR3nt: TGTGCCAGCAGGTCAGGGATCCAAGAGACCCAGTACTTC
d_gene: NA
v_gene: TRBV2
abundance: once
j_gene: TRBJ2-5

CDR3aa: CASYTILAGHRDGYTF
CDR3nt: TGTGCCAGCTACACCATTCTGGCGGGGCACCGGGATGGCTACACCTTC
d_gene: NA
v_gene: TRBV5-6
abundance: NA
j_gene: TRBJ1-2

CDR3aa: CASRRRAGNEQFF
CDR3nt: TGTGCCAGCAGAAGGCGAGCGGGGAATGAGCAGTTCTTC
d_gene: TRBD2
v_gene: TRBV2
abundance: NA
j_gene: TRBJ2-1

CDR3aa: CASSGNRDTLPHYEQYF
CDR3nt: TGTGCCAGCAGCGGAAACCGGGACACCCTTCCACACTACGAGCAGTACTTC
d_gene: NA
v_gene: TRBV2
abundance: NA
j_gene: TRBJ2-7

CDR3aa: CASSQNGRVARELFF
CDR3nt: TGTGCCAGCAGCCAAAACGGCAGGGTGGCGAGGGAGCTGTTTTTT
d_gene: NA
v_gene: TRBV14
abundance: few
j_gene: TRBJ2-2

CDR3aa: CASSVPGRMNTEAFF
CDR3nt: TGTGCCAGCAGCGTCCCTGGGCGGATGAACACTGAAGCTTTCTTT
d_gene: NA
v_gene: TRBV9
abundance: NA
j_gene: TRBJ1-1

CDR3aa: CASSQRINPYNEQFF
CDR3nt: TGTGCCAGCAGCCAACGTATCAATCCCTACAATGAGCAGTTCTTC
d_gene: NA
v_gene: TRBV13
abundance: once
j_gene: TRBJ2-1